This TCR beta chain was recorded in a study of beta chain features in type 1 diabetes. Study-wide results and limits: Researchers report that Type 1 diabetes patients had moderately but significantly shorter TCRB CDR3s across all four CD4+ subsets. PCR might pick shorter templates more often, in the same way for patients and controls.

The trim removed 1 base at V and 8 bases at J, leaving 14 bases unmatched. The CDR3 is 16 residues long. The germline V gene has CDR1 SQVTM and CDR2 ANQGSEA. All of the isolated RNA was reverse transcribed, so expressed TCRB transcripts were sequenced. For naive, central memory and regulatory T cell samples, reads averaged around 3.5 million. Profiling relied on immunoSEQ multiplex PCR, and the TCRdb table lists in-frame clones only, not all of them. The repertoire holds hundreds of thousands of clones, with over 12% as singletons. It was via CD45RO/CCR7/CD25/CD127/CD95/CD27 that CD4+ naive, central memory, regulatory and stem cell-like memory cells were sorted. This clone has a handful of counts. Its specificity is unknown.

The source of this sequence is a man aged 18 to 29 with type 1 diabetes. The source material was naive CD4+ T cells from blood. The chain carries TRBV29-1 and TRBJ2-4, with 7 bases that match TRBD2. The CDR3, as DNA: TGCAGCGTTGAAGTGGGAGGGAGGGTTAGAAGAGACATTCAGTACTTC. It is translated as CSVEVGGRVRRDIQYF.